Given below is one TCR beta chain in context. Its cognate antigen has yet to be identified. Base qualities were left out, and no much larger clone turns up one base away. V loses 1 base, J loses 0 bases, and the germline ends lie 16 bases apart. The CDR3 starts with the cysteine, ends with the phenylalanine, and has 17 residues. Only the CDR3 DNA is retained, 51 bases long and in frame from the first base. Taken from the germline V gene, the CDR1 and CDR2 loops are MGHRA and YSYEKL. Library prep was done by 5' RACE. Sequenced on an Illumina HiSeq 2500. The second PCR ran for about 6 to 12 cycles and used a J-beta primer mix along with a sample-barcoded 5' primer. A unique molecular identifier was introduced onto each TCR beta cDNA molecule by a template-switch 5' adaptor carrying 12 random nucleotides. Each sample yielded at least 3 million CDR3-containing paired-end reads. All of the RNA was converted into first-strand cDNA using the Mint cDNA synthesis kit, with a TRBC-specific oligonucleotide serving as the primer. All cDNA was treated with uracil-DNA glycosylase and then went through a first 18-cycle PCR with the universal primers M1SS and BC2_uni_R. For the original study's pipeline: Each sample was normalized by randomly selecting 1 million high-quality reads, each carrying a distinct molecular identifier. Reads sharing molecular identifiers were discarded rather than binned into consensus sequences. MiTCR, with a Q25 quality threshold and the strictest error-elimination algorithm, was used for CDR3 identification, clonotype clustering and error correction. A nonparametric unseen species model with Euler transformation was used to estimate a lower bound on total TCR beta diversity. TCRdb reprocessing: public reads trimmed at Q25 with fastp, clones called with MiXCR, in-frame beta chains kept. Identical CDR3 protein sequences are pooled into one entry, listed with their most common genes and DNA. TCRdb's processing, not the study's, gives the V and J calls here. The sample has about 1.4 million distinct CDR3 sequences on record, roughly 60% of them singletons. In total, the top ten clones hold 5% to 7% of the sample.

The data derive from a study of blood T cells in healthy people across ages (dated by TCRdb to the mid-2010s). Broadly, across the study: Template switching captured roughly one uniquely barcoded TCR beta cDNA molecule per two T cells in model experiments. Donors of different ages were randomly distributed across sequencing lanes to avoid experimental bias. For two donors (one aged 18 to 29 and one aged 80 or older), the study analyzed two additional independent replicas of 1 million unique cDNA reads from the same blood draw. Donors were grouped into four age groups: young (average approximately 16 years), middle-aged (39), aged (62) and long-lived (just over 80). Using deep sequencing normalized with unique cDNA molecular identifiers, the study measured how TCR beta repertoire diversity changes with age.

Donors were approximately 42 systemically healthy Caucasian individuals from Russia aged roughly 6 to 100 years. Around 10 milliliters of peripheral blood were collected from each donor into EDTA-treated Vacutainer tubes. Ficoll-Paque density-gradient centrifugation was used to isolate PBMCs, with at least 6 million obtained per sample. Trizol reagent was used to extract total RNA from PBMCs, with at least 5.5 micrograms per sample. For every donor, an aliquot of PBMCs went through flow cytometry to measure the percentages of naive CD45RAhigh/CD27high T cells. On the study overall, not on this receptor specifically: Observed TCR beta diversity per million T cells fell roughly linearly with age, and a significant reduction was already apparent by age around 40. Bulk unsorted PBMC profiling prevented conclusive comparison of naive and antigen-experienced compartments. Because the CMV infection status of the donors was unknown, age-related changes in expanded clonotypes may potentially have been confounded. Estimates of total diversity based on one million sequenced T cells were considered lower bounds and underestimates. There was a strong correlation between observed TCR beta diversity and the percentage of naive T cells measured by flow cytometry. Compared with the aged group, the long-lived group had more naive CD4+ T cells, fewer expanded clones and increased TCR diversity, suggesting age selection.

The sample comprised blood. The sequence joins TRBV4-1 to TRBJ2-7; the D gene is possibly TRBD2, with 5 bases matching. This clonotype was obtained from a man aged 18-30 years in good health. The bases are TGCGCCAGCAGCCAAGGATCAGAGGGCCCAAGCTCCTACGAGCAGTACTTC. Its product reads: CASSQGSEGPSSYEQYF.